The T cell receptor beta chain under discussion was sequenced for a study of blood T cell repertoires in COVID-19. Study in general: Specimens from acute and convalescent COVID-19 originated in the United States, Italy and Spain. T cells, B-cell-depleted T cells, or PBMCs supplied cDNA or gDNA.

The germline CDR1 and CDR2 sequences are SGHTA and FQGNSA. CDR3 length: 14 residues. V lost 2 bases to trimming and J lost 7 bases; unmatched junction nucleotides: 4. Profiling relied on immunoSEQ multiplex PCR, and the TCRdb table lists in-frame clones only, not all of them. The sample yields 95,000 or so clones, 79% seen once. The source is a woman at least 80 years old with active or convalescent COVID-19. What was sequenced was peripheral blood. V gene TRBV7-2 combines with J gene TRBJ2-2, with TRBD1 identical over 7 bases. CDR3 DNA: TGTGCCAGCAGCTTACAGGGGGTTAGCGGGGAGCTGTTTTTT. This sequence encodes CASSLQGVSGELFF. Supplemented by reference TRBV7-2 and TRBJ2-2, the full variable domain reads GAGVSQSPSNKVTEKGKDVELRCDPISGHTALYWYRQSLGQGLEFLIYFQGNSAPDKSGLPSDRFSAERTGGSVSTLTIQRTQQEDSAVYLCASSLQGVSGELFFGEGSRLTVL.